This entry lists 10 T cell receptor beta chains sequenced from one sample in a study of T-cell memory formation after mild COVID-19. A single record per CDR3 protein comes from TCRdb applying MiXCR to the 5' RACE reads. The table lists a few hundred thousand distinct CDR3 sequences, roughly 21% of them singletons. Source material: PBMCs or a T cell subset sorted from them (not recorded which). Receptor source: an adult woman who had mild COVID-19 (a few samples of this study predate the infection). Cell type and time point are not known.

This clonotype was seen repeatedly, ten times or more. Here the CDR3 reads CASSLGSSGRALATGELFF. DNA for the CDR3: TGTGCCAGCAGCTTAGGATCGAGCGGGAGGGCCCTCGCCACCGGGGAGCTGTTTTTT. The V gene is TRBV7-6, the J gene TRBJ2-2; 10 nucleotides match TRBD2. Germline V gene sequence: CDR1 SGHVS, CDR2 FNYEAQ. V shed 1 base and J 4 bases; nucleotides not matched to a gene: 12. CDR3 length: 19 amino acids.

The rearrangement links TRBV20-1 to TRBJ1-1; no firm D call. The CDR3 contains 15 residues. Germline lookup yields CDR1 DFQATT and CDR2 SNEGSKA (reference sequence). V was clipped by 0 bases and J by 0 bases, with 11 bases between them. CDR3 DNA: TGCAGTGCTAGAGATAGGGCGGGGATGAACACTGAAGCTTTCTTT. This codes for CSARDRAGMNTEAFF.

Only one count was recorded for this clonotype. The chain recombines TRBV5-6 with TRBJ2-2, with D tentatively TRBD1 or TRBD2 (6 bases each). This CDR3 comprises 15 residues. V lost 3 bases to trimming and J lost 6 bases, with 15 bases between them. Germline-derived CDR1 and CDR2 are SGHDT and YYEEEE. CDR3 DNA: TGTGCCAGCAGCTGGGGACCGGGGGCCCCCGGGGAGCTGTTTTTT. It specifies CASSWGPGAPGELFF.

This clonotype was detected a few times. The CDR3 loop is CASSFHLRDSRRSVQYF. The CDR3 bases are TGTGCCAGCAGTTTTCACCTCCGGGACAGCAGACGGTCTGTGCAGTACTTC. V usage is TRBV12-3 or TRBV12-4 and J usage is TRBJ2-7; 7 bases agree with TRBD1. This CDR3 has 17 residues. The V and J ends lost 3 bases and 9 bases, in that order; junction bases with no gene match: 20.

The V and J genes are TRBV23-1 and TRBJ2-7; D possibly uses TRBD1 or TRBD2 (5 bases each). TRBV23-1 is designated an ORF whose function remains uncertain. Trimming stripped 7 bases from V and 3 bases from J, with 13 bases between. This CDR3 is 13 amino acids long. Here the CDR3 reads CASTWGKVYEQYF. CDR3 nucleotide sequence: TGCGCCAGCACATGGGGGAAGGTCTACGAGCAGTACTTC.

This chain links TRBV5-1 with TRBJ2-7, with D possibly being TRBD1 (6 bases). The germline gives CDR1 SGHRS, CDR2 YFSETQ. The V end lost 3 bases, the J end lost 5 bases, and 18 bases lay between the germline ends. This CDR3 is built from 15 residues. The CDR3 here is CASSSHWTELNEQYF. DNA of the CDR3: TGCGCCAGCAGCTCGCATTGGACAGAACTAAACGAGCAGTACTTC.

This rearrangement joins TRBV18 to TRBJ2-3, with D possibly being TRBD1 (6 bases). Per the germline V gene, CDR1 is KGHSH and CDR2 is LQKENI. Trimming pared 6 bases from V and 1 base from J, leaving 23 bases between. The CDR3 totals 18 residues. This chain's CDR3 is CASSPLNRVTDRTDTQYF. The CDR3, as DNA: TGTGCCAGCTCGCCGCTCAACAGGGTAACAGACCGCACAGATACGCAGTATTTT.

This clonotype was counted between two and nine times. CDR3 in amino acids: CASSVPLAGGLNEQFF. In DNA, the CDR3 is TGCGCCAGCAGCGTCCCCTTAGCGGGGGGGCTCAATGAGCAGTTCTTC. V gene TRBV5-1 combines with J gene TRBJ2-1; 11 bases line up with TRBD2. This CDR3 has 16 residues. After removal of 4 bases from V and 6 bases from J, the junction contained 9 bases not matched to a gene. Per the germline V gene, CDR1 is SGHRS and CDR2 is YFSETQ.

The V call is TRBV25-1, the J call TRBJ2-3; tentative D call: TRBD2 (5 bases). Germline V gives CDR1 MGHDK, CDR2 SYGVNS. This CDR3 comprises 12 residues. The V gene lost 8 bases and the J gene lost 5 bases, with 11 bases spanning the gap. In nucleotides, the CDR3 is TGTGCCAGCGTGGGAAGCGGAGATACGCAGTATTTT. It codes for CASVGSGDTQYF.

This clonotype was counted between two and nine times. The chain uses TRBV24-1 and TRBJ2-7; possibly TRBD1 for D (5 bases). The CDR3 is made up of 14 amino acids. Trimming took off 4 bases at V and 0 bases at J, with 9 bases between the two ends. Germline V CDR1 and CDR2: KGHDR, SFDVKD. CDR3 nucleotides: TGTGCCACCAGTGACCCAGGGCACTCCTACGAGCAGTACTTC. This codes for CATSDPGHSYEQYF.